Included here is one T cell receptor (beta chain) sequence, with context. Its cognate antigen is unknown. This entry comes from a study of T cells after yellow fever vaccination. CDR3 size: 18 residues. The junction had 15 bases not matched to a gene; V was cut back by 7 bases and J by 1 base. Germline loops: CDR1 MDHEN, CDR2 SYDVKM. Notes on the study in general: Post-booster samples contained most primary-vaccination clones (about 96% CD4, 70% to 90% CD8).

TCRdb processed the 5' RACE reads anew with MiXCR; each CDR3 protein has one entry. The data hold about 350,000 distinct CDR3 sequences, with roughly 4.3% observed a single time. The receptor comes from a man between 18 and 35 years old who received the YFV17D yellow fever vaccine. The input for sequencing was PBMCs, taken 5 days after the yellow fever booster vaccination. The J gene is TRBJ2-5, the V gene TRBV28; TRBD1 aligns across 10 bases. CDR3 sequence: CASTPWRDRGYFQETQYF. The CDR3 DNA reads TGTGCCAGCACCCCCTGGAGGGACAGGGGATATTTCCAAGAGACCCAGTACTTC.